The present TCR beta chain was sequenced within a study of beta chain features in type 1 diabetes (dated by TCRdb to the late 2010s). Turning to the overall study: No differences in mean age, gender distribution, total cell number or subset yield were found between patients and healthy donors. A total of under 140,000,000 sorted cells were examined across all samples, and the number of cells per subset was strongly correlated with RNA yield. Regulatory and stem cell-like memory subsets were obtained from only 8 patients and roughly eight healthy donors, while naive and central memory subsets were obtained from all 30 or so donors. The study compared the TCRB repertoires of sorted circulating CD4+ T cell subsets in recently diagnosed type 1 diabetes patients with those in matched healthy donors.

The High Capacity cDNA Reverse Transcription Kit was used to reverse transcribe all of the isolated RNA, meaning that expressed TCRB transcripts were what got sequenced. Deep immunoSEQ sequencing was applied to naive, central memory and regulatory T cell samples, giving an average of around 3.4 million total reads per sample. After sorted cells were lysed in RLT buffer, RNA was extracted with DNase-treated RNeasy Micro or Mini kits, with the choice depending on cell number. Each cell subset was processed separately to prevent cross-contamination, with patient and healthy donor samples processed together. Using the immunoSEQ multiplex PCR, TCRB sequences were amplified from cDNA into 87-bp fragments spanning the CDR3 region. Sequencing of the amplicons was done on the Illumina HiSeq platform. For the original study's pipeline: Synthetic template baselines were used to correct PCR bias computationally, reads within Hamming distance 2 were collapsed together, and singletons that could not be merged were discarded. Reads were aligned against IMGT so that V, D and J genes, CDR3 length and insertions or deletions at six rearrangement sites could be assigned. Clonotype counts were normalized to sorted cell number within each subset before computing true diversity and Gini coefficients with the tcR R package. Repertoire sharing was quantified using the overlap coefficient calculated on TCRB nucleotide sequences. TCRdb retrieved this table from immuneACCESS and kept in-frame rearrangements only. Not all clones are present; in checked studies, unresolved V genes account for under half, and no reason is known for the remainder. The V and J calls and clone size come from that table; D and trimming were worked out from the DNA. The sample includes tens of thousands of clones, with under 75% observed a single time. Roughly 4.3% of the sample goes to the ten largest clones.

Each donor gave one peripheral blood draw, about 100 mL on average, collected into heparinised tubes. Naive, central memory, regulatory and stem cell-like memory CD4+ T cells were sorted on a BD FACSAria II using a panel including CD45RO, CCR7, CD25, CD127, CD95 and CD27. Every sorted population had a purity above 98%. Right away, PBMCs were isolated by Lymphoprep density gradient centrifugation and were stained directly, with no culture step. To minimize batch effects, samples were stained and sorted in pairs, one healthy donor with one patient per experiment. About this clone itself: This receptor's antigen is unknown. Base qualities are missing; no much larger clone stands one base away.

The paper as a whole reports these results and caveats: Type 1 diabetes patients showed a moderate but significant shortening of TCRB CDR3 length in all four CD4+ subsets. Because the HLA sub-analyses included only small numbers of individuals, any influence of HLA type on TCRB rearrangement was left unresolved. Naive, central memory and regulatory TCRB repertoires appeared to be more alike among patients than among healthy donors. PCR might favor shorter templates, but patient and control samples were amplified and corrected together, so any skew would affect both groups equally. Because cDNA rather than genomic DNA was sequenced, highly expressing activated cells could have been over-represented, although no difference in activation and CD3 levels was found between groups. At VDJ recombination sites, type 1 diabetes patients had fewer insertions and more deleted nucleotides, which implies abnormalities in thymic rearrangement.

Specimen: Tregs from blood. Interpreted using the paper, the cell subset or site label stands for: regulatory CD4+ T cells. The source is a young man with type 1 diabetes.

Here the CDR3 is given as CASSLMGQGFYEQYF. The DNA sequence reads TGTGCCAGCAGCTTAATGGGACAGGGTTTCTACGAGCAGTACTTC. The V and J genes are TRBV11-2 and TRBJ2-7; the junction holds 9 bases that match TRBD1. Based on the germline V gene, the CDR1 and CDR2 sequences are SGHAT and FQNNGV. Taken from cysteine to phenylalanine, the CDR3 has 15 residues. The DNA shown is the 45-base CDR3, in frame from base 1. After removal of 2 bases from V and 3 bases from J, the junction retains 5 bases not matched to a gene. The full variable domain, completed from the reference TRBV11-2 and TRBJ2-7 proteins outside the CDR3, reads EAGVAQSPRYKIIEKRQSVAFWCNPISGHATLYWYQQILGQGPKLLIQFQNNGVVDDSQLPKDRFSAERLKGVDSTLKIQPAKLEDSAVYLCASSLMGQGFYEQYFGPGTRLTVT.